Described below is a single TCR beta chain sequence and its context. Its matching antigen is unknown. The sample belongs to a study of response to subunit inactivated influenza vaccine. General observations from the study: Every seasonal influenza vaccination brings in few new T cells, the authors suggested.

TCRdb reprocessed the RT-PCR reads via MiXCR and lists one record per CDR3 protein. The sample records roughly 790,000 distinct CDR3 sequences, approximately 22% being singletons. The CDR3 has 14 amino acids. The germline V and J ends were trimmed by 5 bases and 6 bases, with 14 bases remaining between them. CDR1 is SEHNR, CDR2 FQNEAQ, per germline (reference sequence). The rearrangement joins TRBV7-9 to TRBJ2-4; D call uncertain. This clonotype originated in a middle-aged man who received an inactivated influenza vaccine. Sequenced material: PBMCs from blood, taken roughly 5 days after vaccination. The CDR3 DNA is TGTGCCAGCAGCCTGGGGATTTTGGGAAACATTCAGTACTTC. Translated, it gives CASSLGILGNIQYF.